This TCR beta chain was recorded in a study of control samples from healthy donors and cancer patients (dated by TCRdb to between 2020 and 2021). CDR1 and CDR2 are drawn from the germline V gene: MGHRA, YSYEKL. The CDR3, from cysteine to phenylalanine, totals 15 residues. Only the CDR3 region is kept as DNA, spanning 45 bases read in frame from base 1. The junction shows trimming of 4 bases on V and 0 bases on J, plus 10 bases between the germline ends. The method was the immunoSEQ multiplex PCR assay. In TCRdb, the immuneACCESS table is reduced to in-frame sequences with V and J assigned. These tables do not hold every clone; where another copy was compared, an unresolved V gene accounts for under half, and the others remain unexplained. The sample table holds about 63,000 clones, of which around 85% were seen once. The top ten constitute 4.5% to 6.5% of the sample. Regarding this clone: No cognate antigen has been identified for it. The sample holds no much larger clone one base away, and base qualities are not on file.

Material: blood. This TCR was sampled from a man in his forties or fifties in good health. The chain is assembled from TRBV4-1 and TRBJ1-3, with no D gene named confidently. The CDR3 is CASSRISISGNTIYF. The DNA reads TGCGCCAGCAGCCGCATATCTATCTCTGGAAACACCATATATTTT.